This T cell receptor (beta chain) originates from a study of blood T cell repertoires in COVID-19. Germline V CDR1 and CDR2: SNHLY, FYNNEI. The CDR3 runs 15 residues. The V segment lost 6 bases and the J segment 6 bases; nucleotides outside the gene matches: 6. Sequencing was performed with immunoSEQ multiplex PCR; in TCRdb, only in-frame clones are kept and a portion is missing. The repertoire includes under 250,000 clones, 85% of them detected once, and about 2.4% sits in the top ten. V is TRBV2 and J is TRBJ2-7; 15 nucleotides agree with TRBD2. What was sequenced was peripheral blood. The receptor was derived from a woman aged 65 to 85 with COVID-19, enrolled during active disease. CDR3 region: CASSGGLAGGPEQYF. For the CDR3, the DNA is TGTGCCAGCAGCGGGGGACTAGCGGGAGGTCCCGAGCAGTACTTC.